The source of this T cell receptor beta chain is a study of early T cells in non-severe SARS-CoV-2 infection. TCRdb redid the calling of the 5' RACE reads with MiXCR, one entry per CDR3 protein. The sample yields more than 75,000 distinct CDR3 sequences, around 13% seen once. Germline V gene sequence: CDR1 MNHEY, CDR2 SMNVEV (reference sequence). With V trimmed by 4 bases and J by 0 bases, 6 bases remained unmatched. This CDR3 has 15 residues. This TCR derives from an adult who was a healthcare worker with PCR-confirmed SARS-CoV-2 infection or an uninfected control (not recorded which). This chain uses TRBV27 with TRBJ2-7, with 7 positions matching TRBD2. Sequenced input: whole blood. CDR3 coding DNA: TGTGCCAGCAGTTGGGAGGGCCACTACTCCTACGAGCAGTACTTC. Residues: CASSWEGHYSYEQYF.